This paragraph reports one T cell receptor (beta chain). The antigen is unknown. Germline CDR1 SGHRS, CDR2 YFSETQ. The CDR3 spans 15 residues. The V gene lost 4 bases and the J gene lost 4 bases, with 16 bases spanning the gap. These data come from a study of cytomegalovirus exposure and HLA in healthy donors. Findings and caveats of the study: Rarity characterized most TCR sequences, yet some public TCRs appeared in many donors. CMV antigen specificity of three CMV-associated chains was confirmed in vitro. Cytomegalovirus status, reportedly, was diagnosed with high specificity and sensitivity by the classifier.

Libraries were prepared by immunoSEQ multiplex PCR; TCRdb keeps only in-frame clonotypes and omits some of them. The sample lists roughly 220,000 clones; over 80% were seen once. The donors formed part of the approximately 120-subject validation cohort, distinct from the roughly 660-subject first cohort. The receptor's source is a woman younger than 45 in good health and CMV-seropositive. V gene TRBV5-1 combines with J gene TRBJ2-3, with a possible D match to TRBD2 (6 bases). The sample was PBMCs. The DNA of the CDR3 is TGCGCCAGCAGCAATCCCGGACTAAACGCAGATACGCAGTATTTT. Residues: CASSNPGLNADTQYF.